The 26 T cell receptor beta chains listed next were all sequenced from one sample in a study of cytomegalovirus exposure and HLA in healthy donors. Vbeta (60) and Jbeta (13) primers were used in the PCR. The data were produced by immunoSEQ multiplex PCR, yet TCRdb's version contains in-frame clones alone and is incomplete. The sample totals approximately 140,000 clones. The sequencing sample was made of PBMCs. These TCRs come from a woman in her late teens or twenties in good health and CMV-seronegative.

The chain is built from TRBV19 and TRBJ2-2; maybe TRBD2 (5 bases). The V end was cut by 3 bases, the J end by 0 bases, with 8 bases between. This CDR3 region has 15 residues. Germline loops: CDR1 LNHDA, CDR2 SQIVND (reference sequence). The CDR3 reads CASSIAGTNTGELFF. The CDR3 coding sequence is TGTGCCAGTAGTATCGCCGGGACGAACACCGGGGAGCTGTTTTTT.

The V and J genes are TRBV7-7 and TRBJ2-2; 8 bases fit TRBD1. Germline V lookup: CDR1 SSHAT, CDR2 FNYEAQ (reference sequence). The CDR3 length is 15 residues. The V gene end was trimmed by 5 bases and the J gene end by 1 base; junction bases not matched to a gene: 3. CDR3 sequence (DNA): TGTGCCAGCAGCGTAGACAGGGGGAACACCGGGGAGCTGTTTTTT. Translation: CASSVDRGNTGELFF. The whole variable domain, remainder taken from reference TRBV7-7 and TRBJ2-2, is GAGVSQSPRYKVTKRGQDVTLRCDPISSHATLYWYQQALGQGPEFLTYFNYEAQPDKSGLPSDRFSAERPEGSISTLTIQRTEQRDSAMYRCASSVDRGNTGELFFGEGSRLTVL.

Written as DNA, the CDR3 is TGTGCCAGCAGTTTATCCCAGACAGATGAAGCTTTCTTT. Translating it yields CASSLSQTDEAFF. V usage is TRBV27 and J usage is TRBJ1-1; D is possibly TRBD1 (5 bases). Looked up from germline, CDR1 is MNHEY and CDR2 is SMNVEV (reference sequence). This CDR3 is 13 amino acids long. Trimming took off 0 bases at V and 7 bases at J, with 9 bases between the two ends.

This chain links TRBV2 with TRBJ2-7; D is uncertain. Germline CDR1 and CDR2: SNHLY and FYNNEI. The CDR3 has 14 residues. The V end was cut by 7 bases, the J end by 5 bases, with 18 bases between. The chain's CDR3 is CASIRTPLNHEQYF. For the CDR3, the DNA is TGTGCCAGCATTCGAACACCATTAAACCACGAGCAGTACTTC.

The genes are TRBV14 and TRBJ2-3, with D perhaps TRBD2 (6 bases). V was pared by 0 bases and J by 3 bases, with 16 bases between. Germline assignment: CDR1 SGHDN and CDR2 FVKESK. This CDR3 is 17 amino acids long. The CDR3 DNA reads as TGTGCCAGCAGCCAAGATCCCGGGAGAGGTTGGACAGATACGCAGTATTTT. The encoded protein is CASSQDPGRGWTDTQYF.

V and J are TRBV13 and TRBJ2-1; tentative D call: TRBD2 (6 bases). CDR1 PRHDT and CDR2 FYEKMQ come from the germline V gene (reference sequence). V dropped 4 bases and J dropped 10 bases, with 8 bases sitting between them. The CDR3 has 11 residues. CDR3 loop: CASSSGGEQFF. CDR3 nucleotides: TGTGCCAGCAGCTCTGGGGGGGAGCAGTTCTTC. The entire variable domain, with the rest obtained from reference TRBV13 and TRBJ2-1, is as follows: AAGVIQSPRHLIKEKRETATLKCYPIPRHDTVYWYQQGPGQDPQFLISFYEKMQSDKGSIPDRFSAQQFSDYHSELNMSSLELGDSALYFCASSSGGEQFFGPGTRLTVL.

This chain links TRBV6-4 with TRBJ2-1, with 10 bases that match TRBD2. Germline V CDR1 and CDR2: MRHNA, SNTAGT. The V gene end was trimmed by 6 bases and the J gene end by 8 bases; junction bases not matched to a gene: 7. The CDR3 runs 14 residues. The CDR3 nucleotides read TGTGCCAGCAGAGAGCGGGAGGGCGGGTATGAGCAGTTCTTC. Protein: CASREREGGYEQFF.

This chain joins TRBV14 and TRBJ1-1; D possibly corresponds to TRBD1 (6 bases). With 4 bases removed from V and 9 bases from J, the gap between germline ends came to 18 bases. CDR3 size: 14 residues. CDR1 and CDR2 from the germline V gene are SGHDN and FVKESK. CDR3 DNA: TGTGCCAGCAGCCCAAGTGTAGGGGGACTAAAAGCTTTCTTT. Protein sequence: CASSPSVGGLKAFF. The full variable domain, in which reference TRBV14 and TRBJ1-1 provide the parts outside the CDR3, is EAGVTQFPSHSVIEKGQTVTLRCDPISGHDNLYWYRRVMGKEIKFLLHFVKESKQDESGMPNNRFLAERTGGTYSTLKVQPAELEDSGVYFCASSPSVGGLKAFFGQGTRLTVV.

The chain is built from TRBV29-1 and TRBJ2-1; 7 bases are a match to TRBD2. The length of the CDR3 is 11 residues. Trimming at V came to 6 bases and at J to 9 bases, leaving 5 bases not matched to a gene. Looked up from germline, CDR1 is SQVTM and CDR2 is ANQGSEA. CDR3 loop: CSVAGTTEQFF. CDR3 nucleotide sequence: TGCAGCGTGGCGGGGACTACTGAGCAGTTCTTC.

J is TRBJ1-1 and V is TRBV6-1, with 7 bases identical to TRBD1. This CDR3 region has 15 residues. The trim removed 0 bases at V and 0 bases at J, leaving 1 base unmatched. Looked up from germline, CDR1 is MNHNS and CDR2 is SASEGT. CDR3 protein: CASSEAGTVNTEAFF. DNA for the CDR3: TGTGCCAGCAGTGAAGCCGGGACAGTGAACACTGAAGCTTTCTTT.

V and J are TRBV18 and TRBJ2-1; D remains unclear. Trimming pared 1 base from V and 7 bases from J, leaving 8 bases between. This CDR3 has 13 amino acids. Germline values: CDR1 KGHSH, CDR2 LQKENI. The CDR3 here is CASSPQIRNEQFF. CDR3 in DNA: TGTGCCAGCTCACCACAGATACGGAATGAGCAGTTCTTC.

This sequence joins TRBV18 and TRBJ2-1; 11 nucleotides line up with TRBD2. The CDR3 is 16 residues long. The V gene's germline CDR1 is KGHSH and CDR2 LQKENI. V lost 1 base, J lost 3 bases, and 2 bases stayed unmatched. This CDR3 is CASSPRLAGGYNEQFF. CDR3 sequence (DNA): TGTGCCAGCTCACCACGTCTAGCGGGAGGCTACAATGAGCAGTTCTTC.

The V call is TRBV2, the J call TRBJ2-2; 14 nucleotides match TRBD2. V shed 4 bases and J 7 bases; nucleotides not matched to a gene: 5. CDR1 and CDR2 (germline): SNHLY, FYNNEI. The CDR3 has 16 residues. In DNA form, the CDR3 reads TGTGCCAGCAGTGGAGGGACTAGCGGGAGTGGCGGGGAGCTGTTTTTT. It yields the protein CASSGGTSGSGGELFF.

The chain couples TRBV27 to TRBJ1-1, with a weak D call TRBD1 (5 bases). This CDR3 spans 14 amino acids. The germline V gene has CDR1 MNHEY and CDR2 SMNVEV (reference sequence). Deletions cut 2 bases from V and 5 bases from J, with 12 bases between. CDR3 in amino acids: CASSLGPGGTEAFF. CDR3 in DNA: TGTGCCAGCAGTTTAGGTCCCGGGGGGACTGAAGCTTTCTTT.

The CDR3 sequence: CASSPRGNSEKLFF. As DNA, the CDR3 is TGTGCCAGCAGCCCGAGAGGCAATTCTGAAAAACTGTTTTTT. J is TRBJ1-4 and V is TRBV9; D is unresolved. The CDR3 consists of 14 residues. V was clipped by 4 bases and J by 7 bases, with 14 bases between them. CDR1 SGDLS and CDR2 YYNGEE come from the germline V gene.

The chain joins TRBV18 to TRBJ1-1, with a weak D call TRBD1 (6 bases). The germline V gene has CDR1 KGHSH and CDR2 LQKENI. V lost 1 base and J lost 3, with 15 bases in between. The CDR3 is 16 residues long. The CDR3 sequence is CASSPLPDSLDTEAFF. The CDR3 DNA is TGTGCCAGCTCACCACTCCCGGACAGTCTAGACACTGAAGCTTTCTTT.

The genes are TRBV6-6 and TRBJ2-5, with 8 positions matching TRBD2. Germline lookup yields CDR1 MNHNY and CDR2 SVGAGI (reference sequence). Unmatched junction bases numbered 9, after V lost 2 bases and J lost 7 bases. CDR3 length equals 15 residues. The CDR3 DNA sequence: TGTGCCAGCAGTTACCAACCGGGGGGGGCCGGGACCCAGTACTTC. Translated: CASSYQPGGAGTQYF.

The V call is TRBV5-1, the J call TRBJ2-7, with TRBD2 identical over 8 bases. CDR3 length equals 16 residues. V gave up 6 bases and J gave up 7 bases; unmatched junction bases: 18. The germline V gene encodes CDR1 SGHRS and CDR2 YFSETQ. CDR3 sequence reads: CASTIGGSAGDQEQYF. The DNA for the CDR3 is TGCGCCAGCACCATTGGGGGTTCAGCGGGAGATCAGGAGCAGTACTTC.

The rearrangement uses TRBV5-4 and TRBJ2-1; the match to TRBD2 covers 10 bases. Germline V gene sequence: CDR1 SGHNT, CDR2 YYREEE (reference sequence). With V trimmed by 1 base and J by 7 bases, 2 bases remained unmatched. The CDR3 sequence is 14 residues long. The CDR3 region is CASSLTSGTNEQFF. CDR3 in DNA: TGTGCCAGCAGCTTGACTAGCGGGACTAATGAGCAGTTCTTC.

The chain links TRBV7-3 to TRBJ2-2; TRBD2 might be the D (6 bases). The V gene's germline CDR1 is SGHTA and CDR2 FQGTGA. CDR3 length: 16 residues. V was shortened by 5 bases and J by 2 bases, with 15 bases between the two germline ends. The CDR3 spells CASSTQPSANTGELFF. In nucleotides, the CDR3 is TGTGCCAGCAGCACCCAACCTAGCGCCAACACCGGGGAGCTGTTTTTT.

V is TRBV2 and J is TRBJ2-7; D is possibly TRBD1 (6 bases). Trimming removed 4 bases at V and 3 bases at J, with 10 bases between. This CDR3 spans 13 amino acids. CDR1 is SNHLY and CDR2 is FYNNEI in the germline V gene. The CDR3 nucleotides read TGTGCCAGCAGTGCCGCAGGGGACTACGAGCAGTACGTC. Translated: CASSAAGDYEQYV.

V is TRBV6-5 and J is TRBJ2-7; 7 nucleotides match TRBD2. V shed 6 bases, J shed 0 bases, and the junction held 5 bases outside the gene matches. The CDR3 is made up of 14 amino acids. Germline CDR1 MNHEY, CDR2 SVGAGI. The CDR3 DNA follows: TGTGCCAGCAGACCAGCGGGATTCTCCTACGAGCAGTACTTC. Translating it yields CASRPAGFSYEQYF.

Of note for this clone: Other DNA variants within this sample encode the same CDR3. This chain joins TRBV9 and TRBJ2-1; D uncertain. Germline V CDR1 and CDR2: SGDLS, YYNGEE. The V and J ends lost 3 bases and 1 base respectively, with 11 bases between them. This CDR3 is 15 amino acids long. The CDR3 sequence is CASSADNPSYNEQFF. In DNA, the CDR3 is TGTGCCAGCAGCGCCGACAATCCATCCTACAATGAGCAGTTCTTC. Variable domain in full (rest from reference TRBV9 and TRBJ2-1): DSGVTQTPKHLITATGQRVTLRCSPRSGDLSVYWYQQSLDQGLQFLIQYYNGEERAKGNILERFSAQQFPDLHSELNLSSLELGDSALYFCASSADNPSYNEQFFGPGTRLTVL.

V is TRBV7-9 and J is TRBJ2-1, with 8 bases fitting TRBD2. V lost 6 bases, J lost 1 base, and 8 bases stayed unmatched. This CDR3 comprises 16 residues. CDR1 and CDR2 (germline): SEHNR, FQNEAQ (reference sequence). Written as DNA, the CDR3 is TGTGCCAGCAGAAACGAAGCGGGAGTGTCCTACAATGAGCAGTTCTTC. This gives the protein CASRNEAGVSYNEQFF.

The chain recombines TRBV5-6 with TRBJ1-2; TRBD1 matches at 7 bases. CDR1 is SGHDT, CDR2 YYEEEE, per germline. The V gene end was trimmed by 0 bases and the J gene end by 3 bases; junction bases not matched to a gene: 2. The CDR3 contains 14 residues. Written as DNA, the CDR3 is TGTGCCAGCAGCTTGGGAAGGGGGCACTATGGCTACACCTTC. Translated: CASSLGRGHYGYTF.

This sequence joins TRBV30 and TRBJ1-5, with 9 bases fitting TRBD1. With V trimmed by 5 bases and J by 9 bases, 8 bases remained unmatched. This CDR3 spans 13 amino acids. Germline V gene lookup returns CDR1 GTSNPN and CDR2 SVGIG (reference sequence). The CDR3 DNA reads TGTGCCTGGGGAACAGGGGGCAGACGGCCCCAGCATTTT. It codes for CAWGTGGRRPQHF.